This TCR beta chain was identified in a study of identical twins. Points from the study as a whole: Out-of-frame alpha sequences that twins shared showed excess low generation probability. Interpretation of the results relied on cross-sectional statistical analysis and not on following the same donors. Recombination models fit unrelated individuals' TCR alpha sharing but underestimated twins'.

TCRdb reprocessed the 5' RACE reads via MiXCR and lists one record per CDR3 protein. Here the sample spans 570,000 or so distinct CDR3 sequences, 9% to 10% being singletons. Trimming pared 0 bases from V and 0 bases from J, leaving 8 bases between. This CDR3 has 15 residues. In its sample, this clonotype was seen many times. Its antigen is currently unknown. The sample was also reused in another study, on yellow fever vaccine responses in identical twins.

The sample was PBMCs. This TCR was recovered from a woman between 18 and 30 years old in good health. V and J are TRBV12-3 or TRBV12-4 and TRBJ1-1; D gene unclear. The CDR3 protein is CASSLAGGMNTEAFF. The CDR3, as DNA: TGTGCCAGCAGTTTAGCCGGCGGCATGAACACTGAAGCTTTCTTT.